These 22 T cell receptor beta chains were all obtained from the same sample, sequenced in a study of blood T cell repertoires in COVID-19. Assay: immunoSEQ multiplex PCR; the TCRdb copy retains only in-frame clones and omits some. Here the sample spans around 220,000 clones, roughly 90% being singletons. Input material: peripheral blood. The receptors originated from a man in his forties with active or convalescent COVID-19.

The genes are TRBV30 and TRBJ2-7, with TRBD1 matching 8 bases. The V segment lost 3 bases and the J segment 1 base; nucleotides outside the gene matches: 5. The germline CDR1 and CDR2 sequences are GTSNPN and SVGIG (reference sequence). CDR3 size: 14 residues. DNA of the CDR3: TGTGCCTGGAGCGCTGGACAGGGATCCTACGAGCAGTACTTC. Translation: CAWSAGQGSYEQYF.

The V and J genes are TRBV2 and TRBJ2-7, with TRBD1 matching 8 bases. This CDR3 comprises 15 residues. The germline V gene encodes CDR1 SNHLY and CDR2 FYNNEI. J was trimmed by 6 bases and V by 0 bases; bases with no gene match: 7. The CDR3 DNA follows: TGTGCCAGCAGTGAAGCGTCTTGGACAGGGCGCGAGCAGTACTTC. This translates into CASSEASWTGREQYF.

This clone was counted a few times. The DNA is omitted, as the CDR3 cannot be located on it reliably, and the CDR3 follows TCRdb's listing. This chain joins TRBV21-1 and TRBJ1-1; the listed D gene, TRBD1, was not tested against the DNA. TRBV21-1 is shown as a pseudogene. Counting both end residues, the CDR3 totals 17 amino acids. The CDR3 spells CASSAPNFGTGNTEAFF.

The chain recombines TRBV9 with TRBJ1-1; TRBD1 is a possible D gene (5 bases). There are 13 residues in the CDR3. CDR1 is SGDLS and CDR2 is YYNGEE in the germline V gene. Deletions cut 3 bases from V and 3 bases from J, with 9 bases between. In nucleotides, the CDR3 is TGTGCCAGCAGCGGGAGGGGCGACACTGAAGCTTTCTTT. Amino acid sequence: CASSGRGDTEAFF.

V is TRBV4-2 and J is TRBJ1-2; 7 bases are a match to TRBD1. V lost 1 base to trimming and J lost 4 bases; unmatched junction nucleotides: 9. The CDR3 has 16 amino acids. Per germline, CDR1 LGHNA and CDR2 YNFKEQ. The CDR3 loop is CASSQVGTGQTYGYTF. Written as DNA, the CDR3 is TGTGCCAGCAGCCAAGTGGGGACGGGACAGACCTATGGCTACACCTTC.

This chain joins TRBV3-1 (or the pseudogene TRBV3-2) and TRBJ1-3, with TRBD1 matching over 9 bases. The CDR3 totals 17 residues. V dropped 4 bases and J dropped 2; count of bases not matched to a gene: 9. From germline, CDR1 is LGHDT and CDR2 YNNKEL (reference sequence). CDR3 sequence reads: CASSPTGTGKTGNTIYF. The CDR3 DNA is TGTGCCAGCAGCCCAACCGGGACAGGGAAAACTGGAAACACCATATATTTT.

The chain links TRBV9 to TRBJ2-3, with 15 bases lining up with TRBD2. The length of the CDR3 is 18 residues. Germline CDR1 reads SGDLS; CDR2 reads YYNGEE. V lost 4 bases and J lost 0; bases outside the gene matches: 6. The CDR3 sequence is CASSSGLAGGYSTDTQYF. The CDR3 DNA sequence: TGTGCCAGCAGCTCAGGACTAGCGGGGGGGTATAGCACAGATACGCAGTATTTT.

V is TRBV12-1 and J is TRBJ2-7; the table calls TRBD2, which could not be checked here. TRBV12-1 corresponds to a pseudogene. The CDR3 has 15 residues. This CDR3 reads CASTGRSGSTYEQYF. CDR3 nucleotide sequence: TGTGCCAGCACTGGGCGGAGCGGGAGCACCTACGAGCAGTACTTC.

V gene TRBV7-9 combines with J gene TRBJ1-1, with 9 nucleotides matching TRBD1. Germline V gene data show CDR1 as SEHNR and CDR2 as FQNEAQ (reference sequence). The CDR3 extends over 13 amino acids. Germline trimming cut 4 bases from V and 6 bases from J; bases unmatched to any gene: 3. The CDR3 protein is CASSSGQGSEAFF. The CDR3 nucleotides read TGTGCCAGCAGCTCGGGACAGGGCTCTGAAGCTTTCTTT.

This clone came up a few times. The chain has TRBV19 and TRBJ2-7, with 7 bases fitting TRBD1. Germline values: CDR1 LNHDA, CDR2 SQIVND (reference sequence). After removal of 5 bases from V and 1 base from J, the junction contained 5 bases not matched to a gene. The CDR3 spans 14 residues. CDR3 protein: CASSQRDSSYEQYF. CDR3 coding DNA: TGTGCCAGTAGTCAACGGGACAGTTCCTACGAGCAGTACTTC.

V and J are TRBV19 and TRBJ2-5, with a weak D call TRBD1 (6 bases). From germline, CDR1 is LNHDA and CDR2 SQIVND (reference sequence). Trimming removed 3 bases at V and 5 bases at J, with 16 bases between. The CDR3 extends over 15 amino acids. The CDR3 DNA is TGTGCCAGTAGTATTAACAGGGCCCCCGGGGAGACCCAGTACTTC. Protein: CASSINRAPGETQYF.

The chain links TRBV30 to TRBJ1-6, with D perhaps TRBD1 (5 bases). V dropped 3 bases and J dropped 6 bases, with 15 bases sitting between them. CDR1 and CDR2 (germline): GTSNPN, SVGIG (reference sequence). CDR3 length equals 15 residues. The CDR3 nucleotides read TGTGCCTGGAGCGGGACGGGACTACGTAATTCACCCCTCCACTTT. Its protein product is CAWSGTGLRNSPLHF.

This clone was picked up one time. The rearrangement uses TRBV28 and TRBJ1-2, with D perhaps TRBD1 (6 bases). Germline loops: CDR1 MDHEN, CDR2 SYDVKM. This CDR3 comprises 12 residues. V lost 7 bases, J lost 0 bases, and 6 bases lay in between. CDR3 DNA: TGTGCCAGCAAGGGGGCTAACTATGGCTACACCTTC. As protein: CASKGANYGYTF.

CDR3 sequence: CASLGSYLYQETQYF. CDR3 DNA: TGTGCCAGTCTCGGGTCCTACCTGTACCAAGAGACCCAGTACTTC. The rearrangement joins TRBV6-5 to TRBJ2-5; D unclear. Germline assignment: CDR1 MNHEY and CDR2 SVGAGI. The CDR3 extends over 15 amino acids. The V gene lost 9 bases and the J gene lost 0 bases, with 17 bases spanning the gap.

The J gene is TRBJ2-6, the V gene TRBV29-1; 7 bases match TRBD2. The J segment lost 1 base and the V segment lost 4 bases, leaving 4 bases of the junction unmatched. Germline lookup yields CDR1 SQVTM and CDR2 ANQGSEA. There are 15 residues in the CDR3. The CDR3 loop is CSVGGGESGANVLTF. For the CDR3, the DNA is TGCAGCGTTGGTGGGGGGGAATCTGGGGCCAACGTCCTGACTTTC.

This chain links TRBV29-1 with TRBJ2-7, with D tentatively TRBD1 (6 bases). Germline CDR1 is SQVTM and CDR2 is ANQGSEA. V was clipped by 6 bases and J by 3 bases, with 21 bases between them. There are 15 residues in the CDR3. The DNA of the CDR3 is TGCAGCGTCTCCGGGACACCCAGCCGGAGCTACGAGCAGTACTTC. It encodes CSVSGTPSRSYEQYF.

The CDR3 bases are TGTGCCAGCAGCCTGGTTCCTACAGGTGAGCAGTTCTTC. Its translation is CASSLVPTGEQFF. The chain is built from TRBV5-5 and TRBJ2-1, with a weak D call TRBD1 (5 bases). The germline gives CDR1 SGHKS, CDR2 YYEKEE (reference sequence). This CDR3 region has 13 residues. V lost 4 bases and J 9 bases, leaving 14 bases between the germline ends.

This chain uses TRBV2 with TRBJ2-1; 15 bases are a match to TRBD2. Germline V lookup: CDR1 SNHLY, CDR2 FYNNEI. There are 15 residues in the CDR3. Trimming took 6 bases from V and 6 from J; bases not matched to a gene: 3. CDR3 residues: CASRRTSGRANEQFF. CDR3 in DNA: TGTGCCAGCAGGCGGACTAGCGGGAGGGCCAATGAGCAGTTCTTC.

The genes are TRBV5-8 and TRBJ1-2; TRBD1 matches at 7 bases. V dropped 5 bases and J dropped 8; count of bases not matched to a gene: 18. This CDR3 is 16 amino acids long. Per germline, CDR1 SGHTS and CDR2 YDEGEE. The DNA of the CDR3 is TGTGCCAGCAGTTCCGTCAGGGGGACCCGGCTAAGGGGCTACACCTTC. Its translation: CASSSVRGTRLRGYTF.

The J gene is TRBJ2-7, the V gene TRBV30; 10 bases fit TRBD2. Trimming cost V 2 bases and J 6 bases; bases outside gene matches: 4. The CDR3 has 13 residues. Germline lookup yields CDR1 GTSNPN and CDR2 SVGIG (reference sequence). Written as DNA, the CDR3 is TGTGCCTGGAGTTTTAGCGGGAGGTCCGAGCAGTACTTC. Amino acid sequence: CAWSFSGRSEQYF.

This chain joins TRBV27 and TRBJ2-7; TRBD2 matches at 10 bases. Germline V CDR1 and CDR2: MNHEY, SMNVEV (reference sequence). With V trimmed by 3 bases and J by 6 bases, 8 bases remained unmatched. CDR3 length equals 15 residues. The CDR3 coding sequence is TGTGCCAGCAGTTTTGTTGGGCTAGCGGGAGTCGAGCAGTACTTC. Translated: CASSFVGLAGVEQYF.

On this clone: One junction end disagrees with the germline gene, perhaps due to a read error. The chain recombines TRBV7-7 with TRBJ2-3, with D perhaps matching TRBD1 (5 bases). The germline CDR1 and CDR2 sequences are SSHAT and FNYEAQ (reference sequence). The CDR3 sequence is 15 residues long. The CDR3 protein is CASSLVQGNTDTQYF. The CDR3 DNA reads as TGTGCTAGCAGCTTAGTCCAGGGAAACACAGATACGCAGTATTTT. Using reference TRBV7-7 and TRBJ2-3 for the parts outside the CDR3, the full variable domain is GAGVSQSPRYKVTKRGQDVTLRCDPISSHATLYWYQQALGQGPEFLTYFNYEAQPDKSGLPSDRFSAERPEGSISTLTIQRTEQRDSAMYRCASSLVQGNTDTQYFGPGTRLTVL.